One sample yielded the 7 T cell receptor beta chains listed below, sequenced in a study of identical twins. MiXCR was run by TCRdb on the 5' RACE reads, yielding one entry per CDR3 protein. The table shows about 920,000 distinct CDR3 sequences, with 9% to 15% occurring only once. This sample also appeared in a second study, on yellow fever vaccine responses in identical twins.

The sample consisted of PBMCs. These TCRs come from a woman aged 18-29 years in good health.

The genes are TRBV20-1 and TRBJ2-3, with TRBD2 identical over 9 bases. CDR3 length: 15 residues. Trimming at V came to 4 bases and at J to 1 base, leaving 6 bases not matched to a gene. Germline CDR1 is DFQATT and CDR2 is SNEGSKA (reference sequence). The CDR3 DNA reads TGCAGTGCTAATCGGGCTAGCGGGGGCACAGATACGCAGTATTTT. This gives the protein CSANRASGGTDTQYF.

The chain joins TRBV20-1 to TRBJ2-3; TRBD2 matches 10 bases. The germline gives CDR1 DFQATT, CDR2 SNEGSKA (reference sequence). Germline trimming cut 1 base from V and 0 bases from J; bases unmatched to any gene: 7. The CDR3 runs 17 residues. CDR3 sequence (DNA): TGCAGTGCTAGAGTGGCTAGCGGGAGAGTGAGCACAGATACGCAGTATTTT. Translating gives CSARVASGRVSTDTQYF.

There are a few counts of this clonotype. The rearrangement uses TRBV2 and TRBJ2-5; D uncertain. V lost 4 bases and J lost 3, with 18 bases in between. Germline values: CDR1 SNHLY, CDR2 FYNNEI. The CDR3 is made up of 16 amino acids. CDR3 amino acids: CASSAPDFVPEETQYF. CDR3 nucleotide sequence: TGTGCCAGCAGTGCCCCCGACTTCGTTCCGGAAGAGACCCAGTACTTC. Complete variable domain (other parts from reference TRBV2 and TRBJ2-5): EPEVTQTPSHQVTQMGQEVILRCVPISNHLYFYWYRQILGQKVEFLVSFYNNEISEKSEIFDDQFSVERPDGSNFTLKIRSTKLEDSAMYFCASSAPDFVPEETQYFGPGTRLLVL.

The chain combines TRBV7-9 with TRBJ2-2, with D perhaps assigned TRBD1 or TRBD2 (6 bases each). CDR1 is SEHNR, CDR2 FQNEAQ, per germline (reference sequence). V was pared by 5 bases and J by 4 bases, with 20 bases between. The CDR3 totals 17 residues. DNA for the CDR3: TGTGCCAGCAGCCACCCCCTGGGGGGCGCGGTCACCGGGGAGCTGTTTTTT. Amino acids: CASSHPLGGAVTGELFF.

This clonotype was seen a few times. One end of the junction does not line up with germline, which may come from a read error. The chain is built from TRBV19 and TRBJ1-1; no clear D. The CDR3 is 15 residues long. CDR1 and CDR2 from the germline V gene are LNHDA and SQIVND (reference sequence). As DNA, the CDR3 is TGTGCCAGTAAAAAAACTATTCGGATGAACAGTGAAGCTTTCTTT. As protein: CASKKTIRMNSEAFF. Drawing the rest from reference TRBV19 and TRBJ1-1, the complete variable domain is DGGITQSPKYLFRKEGQNVTLSCEQNLNHDAMYWYRQDPGQGLRLIYYSQIVNDFQKGDIAEGYSVSREKKESFPLTVTSAQKNPTAFYLCASKKTIRMNSEAFFGQGTRLTVV.

The table lists this clonotype with a few counts. The chain links TRBV11-1 to TRBJ2-3; D might be TRBD2 (5 bases). Per the germline V gene, CDR1 is SGHAT and CDR2 is FQDESV (reference sequence). The CDR3 runs to 18 residues. Trimming removed 5 bases from V and 1 base from J, with 22 bases in between. This CDR3 is CASSADFLITPGTDTQYF. The CDR3 nucleotides are TGTGCCAGCAGCGCGGACTTTCTTATAACGCCGGGCACAGATACGCAGTATTTT.

The sample holds many counts of this clonotype. This chain links TRBV5-1 with TRBJ2-3; D possibly corresponds to TRBD2 (6 bases). The CDR3 has 14 residues. Germline V gives CDR1 SGHRS, CDR2 YFSETQ. The germline V and J ends were trimmed by 5 bases and 5 bases, with 15 bases remaining between them. The chain's CDR3 is CASSTAGLKDTQYF. The CDR3 DNA reads TGCGCCAGCAGTACGGCGGGGCTTAAAGATACGCAGTATTTT.